A selection of T cell receptor beta chains follows, all from one sample in a study of shared clonotypes between healthy human individuals. Assay: immunoSEQ multiplex PCR; the TCRdb copy retains only in-frame clones and omits some. The data show roughly 2.2 million clones, less than 95% seen once. Sequences were obtained from naive CD4+ T cells from PBMCs. Every receptor here comes from a man aged 18-30 years in good health. Some clones in this sample may be carry-over from other donors' samples. Both conserved end residues are part of each CDR3. The D gene is left open where the match is weak. Rows give clone size only sometimes, using once, few, many, or a class for an expanded clone.

v_gene	d_gene	abundance	j_gene	CDR3nt	CDR3aa
TRBV7-9	NA	NA	TRBJ1-3	TGTGCCAGCAGCTTAGACAGGCCAAGAGGAAACACCATATATTTT	CASSLDRPRGNTIYF
TRBV6-1	TRBD1	NA	TRBJ1-2	TGTGCCAGCAGTTCGACAGGGGACGACTATGGCTACACCTTC	CASSSTGDDYGYTF
TRBV11-2	TRBD2	NA	TRBJ2-3	TGTGCCAGCGTTAGCGGGGGATTAGATACGCAGTATTTT	CASVSGGLDTQYF
TRBV7-2	NA	NA	TRBJ1-2	TGTGCCAGCAGCTTAGCTTCGGATTTCTATGGCTACACCTTC	CASSLASDFYGYTF
TRBV19	TRBD1	NA	TRBJ2-2	TGTGCCAGTAGGCGAATAATCGGACAGGGCGCCGGGGAGCTGTTTTTT	CASRRIIGQGAGELFF
TRBV11-2	NA	NA	TRBJ1-2	TGTGCCAGCAGCTTAGTCGGTCAGCTGGGTGGCTACACCTTC	CASSLVGQLGGYTF
TRBV30	NA	NA	TRBJ2-1	TGTGCCTGGCGCCGAGGCGGATACAATGAGCAGTTCTTC	CAWRRGGYNEQFF
TRBV28	NA	NA	TRBJ1-5	TGTGCCAGCAGCCGTAGGGTACTTCAGCCCCAGCATTTT	CASSRRVLQPQHF
TRBV28	NA	NA	TRBJ1-5	TGTGCCAGCACCGATAATCAGCCCCAGCATTTT	CASTDNQPQHF
TRBV5-1	TRBD2	NA	TRBJ2-3	TGCGCCAGCAGACAGGGACTAGCGGGAGGGCCGGATACGCAGTATTTT	CASRQGLAGGPDTQYF
TRBV7-3	NA	NA	TRBJ2-5	TGTGCCAGCACCACTAAAGAGACCCAGTACTTC	CASTTKETQYF
TRBV28	TRBD1	NA	TRBJ1-1	TGTGCCAGCAGTTTTCTGGGCAGGACAGGAAGGACTGAAGCTTTCTTT	CASSFLGRTGRTEAFF
TRBV28	TRBD1	NA	TRBJ2-1	TGTGCCAGTAAAAGGAACAGGGGCCCCTACAATGAGCAGTTCTTC	CASKRNRGPYNEQFF
TRBV10-3	NA	NA	TRBJ2-7	TGTGCCATCAGTCAGAGCTCCTACGAGCAGTACTTC	CAISQSSYEQYF
TRBV6-4	TRBD2	NA	TRBJ2-2	TGTGCCAGCAGCGTTCTAGCGGGAGGAGGCACCGGGGAGCTGTTTTTT	CASSVLAGGGTGELFF
TRBV7-3	NA	NA	TRBJ2-2	TGTGCCAGCAGCTTAACGGGGGGCACCGGGGAGCTGTTTTTT	CASSLTGGTGELFF
TRBV11-3	TRBD2	once	TRBJ2-1	TGTGCCAGCAGCGCGGGACTAGCGGGAGTTAGGAATGAGCAGTTCTTC	CASSAGLAGVRNEQFF
TRBV7-6	NA	NA	TRBJ2-1	TGTGCCAGCAGCTTAGAGGCCACTAGGAATGAGCAGTTCTTC	CASSLEATRNEQFF
TRBV29-1	TRBD1	NA	TRBJ2-7	TGCAGCGTTGGGGACAGGGGGCTCGAGCAGTACTTC	CSVGDRGLEQYF
TRBV28	NA	NA	TRBJ2-2	TGTGCCAGCAGTTTAAGGGGGACGGGGAACACCGGGGAGCTGTTTTTT	CASSLRGTGNTGELFF
TRBV7-9	NA	NA	TRBJ2-1	TGTGCCAGCAGCTTAGAAGTAGTAACCTCCTACAATGAGCAGTTCTTC	CASSLEVVTSYNEQFF
TRBV28	TRBD1	once	TRBJ2-5	TGTGCCAGCGCGCTTCAGGGGGCGGAGACCCAGTACTTC	CASALQGAETQYF
TRBV5-4	NA	NA	TRBJ1-5	TGTGCCAGCAGCTTGGAGGGGGGAAGTCAGCCCCAGCATTTT	CASSLEGGSQPQHF
TRBV11-2	NA	few	TRBJ2-7	TGTGCCAGCAGCTTAGGGGTTCACGAGCAGTACTTC	CASSLGVHEQYF
TRBV11-2	TRBD2	NA	TRBJ2-3	TGTGCCAGCAGCTTAGTCCCTAGCGGGAGGGAGGGGGACACAGATACGCAGTATTTT	CASSLVPSGREGDTDTQYF
TRBV11-2	TRBD1	NA	TRBJ1-2	TGTGCCAGCAGGGGACAGGGGGCGCGGGGCTATGGCTACACCTTC	CASRGQGARGYGYTF
TRBV5-4	NA	NA	TRBJ1-5	TGTGCCAGCAGCCCGGGGCTCAATCAGCCCCAGCATTTT	CASSPGLNQPQHF
TRBV28	NA	NA	TRBJ1-1	TGTGCCAGCAGTTTAAACCCCTTGAACACTGAAGCTTTCTTT	CASSLNPLNTEAFF
TRBV5-1	NA	NA	TRBJ1-1	TGCGCCAGCAGCCAAAAGACGGGAGCAGAAGCTTTCTTT	CASSQKTGAEAFF
TRBV6-1	NA	once	TRBJ1-5	TGTGCCAGCATTGGGGGGCGCTGGAATCAGCCCCAGCATTTT	CASIGGRWNQPQHF
TRBV28	TRBD2	NA	TRBJ2-3	TGTGCCAGCAGCCCGGGGTGGGGCGGGAGGGCGCGTACGCAGTATTTT	CASSPGWGGRARTQYF
TRBV18	TRBD2	NA	TRBJ2-1	TGTGCCAGCTCACCGTGGCTAGCGGGAGTAGTTGAGCAGTTCTTC	CASSPWLAGVVEQFF
TRBV5-6	NA	NA	TRBJ2-1	TGTGCCAGCAGCTTGGTGGGCAGGGGTTTGAGTGAGCAGTTCTTC	CASSLVGRGLSEQFF
TRBV28	TRBD1	NA	TRBJ2-7	TGTGCCAGCAGTTTACTCGGGACAGGGACGTCCTACGAGCAGTACTTC	CASSLLGTGTSYEQYF
TRBV2	TRBD1	once	TRBJ1-5	TGTGCCAGCTCAGGGACAGGGAAGGGCCAGCCCCAGCATTTT	CASSGTGKGQPQHF
TRBV18	TRBD1	NA	TRBJ2-3	TGTGCCAGCTCACCCGGGACAGGGGTCACAGATACGCAGTATTTT	CASSPGTGVTDTQYF
TRBV9	NA	once	TRBJ2-3	TGTGCCAGCAGCCCAAGAGGCACAGATACGCAGTATTTT	CASSPRGTDTQYF
TRBV9	NA	NA	TRBJ1-2	TGTGCCAGCAGCGTAGATGGGCAGCAGGGAAACTATGGCTACACCTTC	CASSVDGQQGNYGYTF
TRBV19	NA	once	TRBJ2-1	TGTGCCAGTAGTCCCTCCCACAATGAGCAGTTCTTC	CASSPSHNEQFF
TRBV25-1	NA	NA	TRBJ1-5	TGTGCCAGCAGTGAATCGCGGGACGCTCATCAGCCCCAGCATTTT	CASSESRDAHQPQHF
TRBV4-2	TRBD2	NA	TRBJ2-3	TGTGCCAGCAGCCAAGATTTAGCGGGAGATACGCAGTATTTT	CASSQDLAGDTQYF
TRBV28	NA	NA	TRBJ2-3	TGTGCCAGCGGCCTTCCCGGGGGTTGGGATACGCAGTATTTT	CASGLPGGWDTQYF
TRBV7-2	NA	NA	TRBJ1-1	TGTGCCAGCAGCTTCGGGGGGGGCAACACTGAAGCTTTCTTT	CASSFGGGNTEAFF
TRBV30	TRBD2	NA	TRBJ2-3	TGTGCCTGGAGTGGACTAGCGGGAGCCCGAGATACGCAGTATTTT	CAWSGLAGARDTQYF
TRBV18	TRBD2	NA	TRBJ2-5	TGTGCCAGCTCACCTGGACTAGCGGGAGGGGAGACCCAGTACTTC	CASSPGLAGGETQYF
TRBV6-5	NA	NA	TRBJ1-2	TGTGCCAGCAGTTATGTCGTAGGGGTAGGCTATGGCTACACCTTC	CASSYVVGVGYGYTF
TRBV29-1	NA	NA	TRBJ1-2	TGCAGCGTTGCGGCGAGGAGGACCGGCTATGGCTACACCTTC	CSVAARRTGYGYTF
TRBV1	NA	NA	TRBJ2-1	TGCACCAGCAGCCAAGAGTCTAGCCGTGTCTGCAATGAGCAGTTCTTC	CTSSQESSRVCNEQFF
TRBV27	TRBD2	NA	TRBJ2-5	TGTGCCAGCAGTTTAGGATGGGGGGGTCAAGAGACCCAGTACTTC	CASSLGWGGQETQYF
TRBV15	NA	NA	TRBJ2-3	TGTGCCACCAGCAGAGATCAGGGATCGGAGACAGATACGCAGTATTTT	CATSRDQGSETDTQYF
TRBV9	NA	NA	TRBJ1-2	TGTGCCAGCAGCGATAACGATAACTATGGCTACACCTTC	CASSDNDNYGYTF